This T cell receptor beta chain is drawn from a study of blood T cell repertoires in COVID-19. Study summary: Samples came from the United States, Italy and Spain, spanning acute and convalescent COVID-19.

The data were produced by immunoSEQ multiplex PCR, yet TCRdb's version contains in-frame clones alone and is incomplete. The sample has a few hundred thousand clones, around 84% seen once; the top ten hold 3.6%. The TCR comes from a woman under 30 with acute or convalescent COVID-19. Sequencing was done on a sample of peripheral blood.

CDR3 nucleotides: TGCGCCAGCAGCCACCCCGACAGGGGCGGGATGAGCAATCAGCCCCAGCATTTT. This gives the protein CASSHPDRGGMSNQPQHF. V usage is TRBV4-1 and J usage is TRBJ1-5, with TRBD1 identical over 8 bases. The CDR3 has 18 amino acids. The J segment lost 1 base and the V segment lost 3 bases, leaving 11 bases of the junction unmatched. Germline V gene lookup returns CDR1 MGHRA and CDR2 YSYEKL.